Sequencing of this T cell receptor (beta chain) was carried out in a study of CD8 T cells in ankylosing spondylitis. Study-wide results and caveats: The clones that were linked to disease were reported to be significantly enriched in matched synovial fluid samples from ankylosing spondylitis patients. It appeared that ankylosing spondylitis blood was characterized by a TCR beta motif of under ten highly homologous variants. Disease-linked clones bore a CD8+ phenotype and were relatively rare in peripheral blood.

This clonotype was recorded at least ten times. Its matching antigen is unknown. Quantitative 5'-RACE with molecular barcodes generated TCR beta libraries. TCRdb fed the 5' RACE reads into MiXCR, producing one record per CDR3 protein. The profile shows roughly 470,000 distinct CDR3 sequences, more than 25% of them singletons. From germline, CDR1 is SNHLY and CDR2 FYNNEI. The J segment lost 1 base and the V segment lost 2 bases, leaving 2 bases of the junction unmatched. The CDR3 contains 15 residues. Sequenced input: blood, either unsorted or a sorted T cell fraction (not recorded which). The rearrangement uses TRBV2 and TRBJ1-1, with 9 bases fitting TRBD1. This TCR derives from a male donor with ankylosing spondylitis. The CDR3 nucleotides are TGTGCCAGCAGTGAACCGACAGGGGGGAACACTGAAGCTTTCTTT. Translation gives CASSEPTGGNTEAFF.